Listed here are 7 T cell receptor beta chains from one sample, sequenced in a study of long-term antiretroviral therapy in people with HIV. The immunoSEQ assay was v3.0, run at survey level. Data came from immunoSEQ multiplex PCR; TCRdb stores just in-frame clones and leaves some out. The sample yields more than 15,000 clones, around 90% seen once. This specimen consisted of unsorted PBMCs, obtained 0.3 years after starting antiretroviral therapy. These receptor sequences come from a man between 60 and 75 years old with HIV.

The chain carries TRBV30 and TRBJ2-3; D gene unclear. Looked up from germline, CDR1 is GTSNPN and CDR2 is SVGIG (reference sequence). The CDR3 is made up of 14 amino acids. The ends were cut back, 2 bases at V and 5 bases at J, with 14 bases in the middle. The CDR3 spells CAWSRSVVGDTQYF. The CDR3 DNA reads TGTGCCTGGAGTCGATCCGTAGTCGGAGATACGCAGTATTTT.

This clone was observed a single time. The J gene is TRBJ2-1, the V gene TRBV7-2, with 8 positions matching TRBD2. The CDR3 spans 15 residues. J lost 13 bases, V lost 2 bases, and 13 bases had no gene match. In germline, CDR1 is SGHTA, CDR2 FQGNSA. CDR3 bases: TGTGCCAGCAGCTTAAACGACGGGGGGGCATCTCGTCAGTTCTTC. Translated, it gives CASSLNDGGASRQFF.

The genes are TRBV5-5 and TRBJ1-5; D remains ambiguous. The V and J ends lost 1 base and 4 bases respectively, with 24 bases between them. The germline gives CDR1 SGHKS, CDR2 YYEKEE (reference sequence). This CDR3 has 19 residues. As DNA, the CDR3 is TGTGCCAGCAGCTTGCCCCCGGGTCGTTTCGGGGAATCGAATCAGCCCCAGCATTTT. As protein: CASSLPPGRFGESNQPQHF.

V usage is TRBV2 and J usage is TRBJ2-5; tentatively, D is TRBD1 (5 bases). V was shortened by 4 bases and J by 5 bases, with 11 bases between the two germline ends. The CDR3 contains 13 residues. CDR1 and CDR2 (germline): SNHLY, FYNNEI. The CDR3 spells CASSGRDGETQYF. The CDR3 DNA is TGTGCCAGCAGTGGCAGGGATGGGGAGACCCAGTACTTC.

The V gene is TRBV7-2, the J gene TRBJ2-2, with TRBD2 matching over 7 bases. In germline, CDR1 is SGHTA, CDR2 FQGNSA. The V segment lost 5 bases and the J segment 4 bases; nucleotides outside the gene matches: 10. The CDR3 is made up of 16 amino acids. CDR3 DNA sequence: TGTGCCAGCAGCCCGGTAGGCGGGAGCGTCACCGGGGAGCTGTTTTTT. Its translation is CASSPVGGSVTGELFF.

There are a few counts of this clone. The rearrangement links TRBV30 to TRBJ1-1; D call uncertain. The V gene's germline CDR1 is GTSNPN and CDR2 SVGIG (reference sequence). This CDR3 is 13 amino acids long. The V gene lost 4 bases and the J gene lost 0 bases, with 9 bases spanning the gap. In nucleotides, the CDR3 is TGTGCCTGGAATCCGGGAATGAACACTGAAGCTTTCTTT. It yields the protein CAWNPGMNTEAFF.

CDR3 DNA: TGTGCCAGCAGCTCAGGGACTAAAGGGCGCTACGTCTCCTACGAGCAGTACTTC. Its translation: CASSSGTKGRYVSYEQYF. The chain couples TRBV13 to TRBJ2-7; 7 positions match TRBD2. Trimming at V came to 4 bases and at J to 0 bases, leaving 15 bases not matched to a gene. The CDR3 loop spans 18 amino acids. Germline V CDR1 and CDR2: PRHDT, FYEKMQ (reference sequence).